The 18 T cell receptor beta chains listed next were all sequenced from one sample in a study of CD4 and CD8 cells across lung adenocarcinoma regions. Each CDR3 protein gets one entry after TCRdb re-called the PCR reads with MiXCR. The data show just over 4,000 distinct CDR3 sequences, 50% to 75% seen once. The sequencing sample was made of CD4+ T cells from the center of a lung tumor. Source of these receptors: a male donor with lung adenocarcinoma. The CD4 and CD8 labels of this study may be unreliable.

V gene TRBV6-5 combines with J gene TRBJ2-5, with D hard to call. Trimming removed 4 bases at V and 0 bases at J, with 3 bases between. The CDR3 loop spans 12 amino acids. In germline, CDR1 is MNHEY, CDR2 SVGAGI. The CDR3 DNA follows: TGTGCCAGCAGTTCGAACCAAGAGACCCAGTACTTC. Translated, it gives CASSSNQETQYF.

The V gene is TRBV6-5, the J gene TRBJ2-2, with a possible D match to TRBD1 (6 bases). Germline values: CDR1 MNHEY, CDR2 SVGAGI. V was shortened by 3 bases and J by 5 bases, with 16 bases between the two germline ends. The CDR3 runs 16 residues. DNA for the CDR3: TGTGCCAGCAGTTATTATGGGACACCCACGACCGGGGAGCTGTTTTTT. As protein: CASSYYGTPTTGELFF.

This chain connects TRBV7-2 to TRBJ2-7; the D is unclear. Looked up from germline, CDR1 is SGHTA and CDR2 is FQGNSA. Between the trimmed V and J ends, which lost 3 bases and 1 base, there was a span of 10 bases. The CDR3 is 14 amino acids. The CDR3 DNA reads TGTGCCAGCAGCTTCTGGGGTGAGTCCTACGAGCAGTACTTC. As protein: CASSFWGESYEQYF.

The chain recombines TRBV6-1 with TRBJ2-5, with 7 bases matching TRBD1. V was clipped by 6 bases and J by 2 bases; unmatched bases: 9. Germline CDR1 MNHNS, CDR2 SASEGT. CDR3 length: 15 residues. This CDR3 is CASRRDRVGQETQYF. As DNA, the CDR3 is TGTGCCAGCAGACGAGACAGGGTGGGGCAAGAGACCCAGTACTTC.

This clonotype was counted a single time. The chain carries TRBV27 and TRBJ2-3; D remains unclear. V shed 1 base and J shed 2 bases, with 7 bases lying between them. CDR1 and CDR2 (germline): MNHEY, SMNVEV (reference sequence). This CDR3 contains 14 residues. CDR3 in amino acids: CASSLYSNTDTQYF. The CDR3 region has the DNA TGTGCCAGCAGTTTATATAGCAACACAGATACGCAGTATTTT.

The chain links TRBV6-5 to TRBJ2-3; D ambiguous. With 0 bases removed from V and 0 bases from J, the gap between germline ends came to 10 bases. The CDR3 is 16 amino acids. CDR1 and CDR2 from the germline V gene are MNHEY and SVGAGI. DNA for the CDR3: TGTGCCAGCAGTTACTCTCTCCACTTAAGCACAGATACGCAGTATTTT. This translates into CASSYSLHLSTDTQYF.

This clonotype has a handful of counts. The chain carries TRBV7-2 and TRBJ2-5, with D perhaps matching TRBD1 (6 bases). Between the trimmed V and J ends, which lost 8 bases and 1 base, there was a span of 14 bases. The germline V gene encodes CDR1 SGHTA and CDR2 FQGNSA. The CDR3 sequence is 14 residues long. CDR3 sequence reads: CASGQDRRQETQYF. For the CDR3, the DNA is TGTGCCAGCGGCCAGGACAGACGCCAAGAGACCCAGTACTTC.

As to this clonotype: Compared with germline, one end of the junction differs, possibly owing to a read error. The genes are TRBV7-2 and TRBJ2-3; 8 bases match TRBD1. Germline assignment: CDR1 SGHTA and CDR2 FQGNSA. The CDR3 is 13 residues long. CDR3 in amino acids: CANSSGQGSTQYF. The CDR3 nucleotides read TGTGCCAACAGCTCCGGACAGGGATCTACGCAGTATTTC.

This chain uses TRBV7-2 with TRBJ2-5; D remains unclear. Germline V gene sequence: CDR1 SGHTA, CDR2 FQGNSA. CDR3 size: 13 residues. Between the trimmed V and J ends, which lost 3 bases and 2 bases, there was a span of 7 bases. CDR3 DNA: TGTGCCAGCAGCTTCTCCAGGCAAGAGACCCAGTACTTC. It yields the protein CASSFSRQETQYF.

The rearrangement joins TRBV6-1 to TRBJ2-3, with 11 bases aligning to TRBD1. Germline V gene data show CDR1 as MNHNS and CDR2 as SASEGT. V trimming: 8 bases; J trimming: 4 bases; junction bases outside the gene matches: 11. There are 16 residues in the CDR3. As DNA, the CDR3 is TGTGCCAGCTCCCACCGGGGGACAGGGGGACCAGATACGCAGTATTTT. It codes for CASSHRGTGGPDTQYF.

This clonotype was observed a few times. V is TRBV6-1 and J is TRBJ2-1; D perhaps matches TRBD2 (6 bases). The tail of the sequence fits TRBJ2-7 better, so the J call may be wrong. The V gene's germline CDR1 is MNHNS and CDR2 SASEGT. This CDR3 is 16 amino acids long. The CDR3 DNA reads as TGTGCCAGCAGCATCCTCCCTAGCGAATCCTACAATGAGCAGTACTTC. The encoded protein is CASSILPSESYNEQYF.

This clonotype was seen a handful of times. V is TRBV6-1 and J is TRBJ2-4; perhaps TRBD2 as D (6 bases). V was shortened by 3 bases and J by 1 base, with 13 bases between the two germline ends. Per the germline V gene, CDR1 is MNHNS and CDR2 is SASEGT. The CDR3 has 16 residues. The chain's CDR3 is CASSDPSGGAKNIQYF. The CDR3 nucleotides read TGTGCCAGCAGTGACCCTTCCGGAGGGGCCAAAAACATTCAGTACTTC.

This clonotype was counted only a few times. This chain connects TRBV27 to TRBJ2-1, with 11 bases matching TRBD2. The CDR3 has 16 residues. The germline V gene has CDR1 MNHEY and CDR2 SMNVEV (reference sequence). V was clipped by 7 bases and J by 4 bases; unmatched bases: 9. CDR3 loop: CASTVTSGKLYNEQFF. CDR3 DNA: TGTGCCAGCACTGTGACTAGCGGGAAACTTTACAATGAGCAGTTCTTC.

The chain couples TRBV6-1 to TRBJ2-5; tentative D call: TRBD2 (5 bases). The V gene lost 5 bases and the J gene lost 2 bases, with 15 bases spanning the gap. The CDR3 consists of 15 residues. In germline, CDR1 is MNHNS, CDR2 SASEGT. The CDR3 spells CASSPRADPQETQYF. The DNA for the CDR3 is TGTGCCAGCAGTCCCCGAGCGGACCCACAAGAGACCCAGTACTTC.

Concerning this clonotype itself: The CDR3 end shows no conserved phenylalanine or tryptophan, and so a read error is likely. It is unclear where the CDR3 begins or ends on the DNA, so no DNA is shown, and the CDR3 is as TCRdb lists it. The genes are TRBV24-1 and TRBJ2-1; the tabulated D call, TRBD1, remains unverified against the DNA. The CDR3 contains 8 residues when both ends are counted. Per germline, CDR1 KGHDR and CDR2 SFDVKD. CDR3 protein: CSHQLSQE.

The V call is TRBV7-2, the J call TRBJ2-3; weak D call: TRBD2 (6 bases). From germline, CDR1 is SGHTA and CDR2 FQGNSA. V was trimmed by 4 bases and J by 7 bases, leaving 21 bases between them. The length of the CDR3 is 16 residues. In nucleotides, the CDR3 is TGTGCCAGCAGCTCCGGGGGTCCAGGGTTCGGGCATACGCAGTATTTT. It yields the protein CASSSGGPGFGHTQYF.

This chain uses TRBV24-1 with TRBJ2-5; no clear D. CDR3 size: 11 residues. In germline, CDR1 is KGHDR, CDR2 SFDVKD. V was shortened by 11 bases and J by 4 bases, with 10 bases between the two germline ends. As DNA, the CDR3 is TGTGCCAGTTCCTCGGGAGAGACCCAGTACTTC. Translated: CASSSGETQYF.

The CDR3 here is CASRLTGSLGTEAFF. The CDR3 DNA reads as TGTGCCAGCAGGCTGACAGGCTCCTTGGGCACTGAAGCTTTCTTT. The J gene is TRBJ1-1, the V gene TRBV6-1, with D perhaps matching TRBD1 (6 bases). Looked up from germline, CDR1 is MNHNS and CDR2 is SASEGT. V dropped 6 bases and J dropped 4 bases, with 18 bases sitting between them. The CDR3 is made up of 15 amino acids.